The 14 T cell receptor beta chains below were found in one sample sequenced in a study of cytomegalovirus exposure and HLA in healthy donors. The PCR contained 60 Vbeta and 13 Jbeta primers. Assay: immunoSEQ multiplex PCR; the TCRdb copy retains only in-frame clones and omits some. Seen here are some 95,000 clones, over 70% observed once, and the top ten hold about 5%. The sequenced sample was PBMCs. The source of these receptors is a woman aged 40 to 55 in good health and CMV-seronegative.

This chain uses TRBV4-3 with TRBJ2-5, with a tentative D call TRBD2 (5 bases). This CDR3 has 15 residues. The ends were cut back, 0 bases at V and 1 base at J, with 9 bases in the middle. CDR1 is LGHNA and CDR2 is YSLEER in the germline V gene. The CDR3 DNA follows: TGCGCCAGCAGCCAAGATGCGAGCGGCCAAGAGACCCAGTACTTC. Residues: CASSQDASGQETQYF.

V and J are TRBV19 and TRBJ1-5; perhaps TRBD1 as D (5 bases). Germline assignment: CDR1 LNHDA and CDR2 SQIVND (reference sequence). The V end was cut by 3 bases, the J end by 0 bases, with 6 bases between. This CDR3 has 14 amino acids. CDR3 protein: CASSIRDSNQPQHF. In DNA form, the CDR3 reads TGTGCCAGTAGTATCAGGGATAGCAATCAGCCCCAGCATTTT. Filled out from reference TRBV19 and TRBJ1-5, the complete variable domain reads DGGITQSPKYLFRKEGQNVTLSCEQNLNHDAMYWYRQDPGQGLRLIYYSQIVNDFQKGDIAEGYSVSREKKESFPLTVTSAQKNPTAFYLCASSIRDSNQPQHFGDGTRLSIL.

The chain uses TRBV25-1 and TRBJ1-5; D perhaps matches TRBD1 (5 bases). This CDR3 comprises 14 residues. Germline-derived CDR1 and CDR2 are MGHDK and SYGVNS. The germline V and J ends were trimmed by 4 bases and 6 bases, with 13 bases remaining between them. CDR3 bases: TGTGCCAGCAGTGTTCAGGGTGTGAGTCAGCCCCAGCATTTT. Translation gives CASSVQGVSQPQHF.

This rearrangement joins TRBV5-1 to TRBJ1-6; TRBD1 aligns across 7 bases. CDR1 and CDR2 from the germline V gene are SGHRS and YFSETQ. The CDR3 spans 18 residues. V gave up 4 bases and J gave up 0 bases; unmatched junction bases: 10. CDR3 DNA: TGCGCCAGCAGCATCCGGGACAGCTCTAACTCCTATAATTCACCCCTCCACTTT. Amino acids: CASSIRDSSNSYNSPLHF.

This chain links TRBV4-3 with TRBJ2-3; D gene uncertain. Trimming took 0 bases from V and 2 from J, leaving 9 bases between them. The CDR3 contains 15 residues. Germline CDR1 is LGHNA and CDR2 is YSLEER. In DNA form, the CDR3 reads TGCGCCAGCAGCCAAGATACCAGGAACACAGATACGCAGTATTTT. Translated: CASSQDTRNTDTQYF.

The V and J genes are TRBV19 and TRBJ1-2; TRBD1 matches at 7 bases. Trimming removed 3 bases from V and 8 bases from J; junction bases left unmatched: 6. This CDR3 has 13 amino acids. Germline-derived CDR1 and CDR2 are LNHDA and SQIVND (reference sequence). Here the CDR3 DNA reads TGTGCCAGTAGTATCCCAAGGGGGCGAGGCTACACCTTC. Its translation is CASSIPRGRGYTF.

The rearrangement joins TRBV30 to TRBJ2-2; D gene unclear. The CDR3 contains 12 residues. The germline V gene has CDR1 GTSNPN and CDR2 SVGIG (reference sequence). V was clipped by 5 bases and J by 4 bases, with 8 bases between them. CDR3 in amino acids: CAWEIGTGELFF. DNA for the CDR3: TGTGCCTGGGAAATCGGCACCGGGGAGCTGTTTTTT.

CDR3 region: CASSLLAGGPTQETQYF. The CDR3 DNA reads as TGTGCCAGCAGCTTGCTAGCGGGGGGCCCGACCCAAGAGACCCAGTACTTC. V and J are TRBV5-6 and TRBJ2-5, with TRBD2 matching 11 bases. This CDR3 spans 17 amino acids. V was clipped by 1 base and J by 1 base; unmatched bases: 6. The germline gives CDR1 SGHDT, CDR2 YYEEEE.

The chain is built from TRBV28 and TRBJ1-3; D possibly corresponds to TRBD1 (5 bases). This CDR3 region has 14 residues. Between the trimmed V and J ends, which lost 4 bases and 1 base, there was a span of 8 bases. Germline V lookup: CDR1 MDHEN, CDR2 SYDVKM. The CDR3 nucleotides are TGTGCCAGCAGTTCTACAGGTTCTGGAAACACCATATATTTT. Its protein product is CASSSTGSGNTIYF. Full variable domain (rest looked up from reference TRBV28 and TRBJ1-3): DVKVTQSSRYLVKRTGEKVFLECVQDMDHENMFWYRQDPGLGLRLIYFSYDVKMKEKGDIPEGYSVSREKKERFSLILESASTNQTSMYLCASSSTGSGNTIYFGEGSWLTVV.

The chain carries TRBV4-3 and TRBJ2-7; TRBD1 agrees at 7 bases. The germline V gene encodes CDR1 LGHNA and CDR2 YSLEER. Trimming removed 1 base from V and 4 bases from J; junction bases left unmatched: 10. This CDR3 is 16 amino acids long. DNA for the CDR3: TGCGCCAGCAGCCAAGCACAGGGGATTAATTTATACGAGCAGTACTTC. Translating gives CASSQAQGINLYEQYF.

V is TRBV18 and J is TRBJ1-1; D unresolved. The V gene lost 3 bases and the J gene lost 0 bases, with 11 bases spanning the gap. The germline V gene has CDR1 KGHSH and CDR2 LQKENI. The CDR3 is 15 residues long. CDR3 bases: TGTGCCAGCTCACCTAGTTCATCGGTGAACACTGAAGCTTTCTTT. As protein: CASSPSSSVNTEAFF.

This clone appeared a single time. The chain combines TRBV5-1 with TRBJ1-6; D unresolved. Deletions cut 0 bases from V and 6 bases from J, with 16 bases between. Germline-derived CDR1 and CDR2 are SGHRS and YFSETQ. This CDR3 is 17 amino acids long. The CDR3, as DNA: TGCGCCAGCAGCTTGGGGGCCCAGGCTACGATTAATTCACCCCTCCACTTT. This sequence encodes CASSLGAQATINSPLHF. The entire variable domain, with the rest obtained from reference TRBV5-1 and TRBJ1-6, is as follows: KAGVTQTPRYLIKTRGQQVTLSCSPISGHRSVSWYQQTPGQGLQFLFEYFSETQRNKGNFPGRFSGRQFSNSRSEMNVSTLELGDSALYLCASSLGAQATINSPLHFGNGTRLTVT.

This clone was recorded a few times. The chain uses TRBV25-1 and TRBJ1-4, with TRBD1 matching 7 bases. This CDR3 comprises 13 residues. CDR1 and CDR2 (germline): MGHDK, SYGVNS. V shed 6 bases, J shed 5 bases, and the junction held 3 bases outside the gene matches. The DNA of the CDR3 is TGTGCCAGCAGAGGGACAGCGAATGAAAAACTGTTTTTT. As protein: CASRGTANEKLFF. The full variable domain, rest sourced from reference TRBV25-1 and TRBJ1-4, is EADIYQTPRYLVIGTGKKITLECSQTMGHDKMYWYQQDPGMELHLIHYSYGVNSTEKGDLSSESTVSRIRTEHFPLTLESARPSHTSQYLCASRGTANEKLFFGSGTQLSVL.

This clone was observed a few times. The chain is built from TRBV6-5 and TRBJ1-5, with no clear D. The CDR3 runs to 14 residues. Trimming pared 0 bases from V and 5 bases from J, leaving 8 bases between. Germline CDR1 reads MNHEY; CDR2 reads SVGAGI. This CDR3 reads CASSYSSQDQPQHF. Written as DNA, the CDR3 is TGTGCCAGCAGTTACTCGAGTCAGGATCAGCCCCAGCATTTT.